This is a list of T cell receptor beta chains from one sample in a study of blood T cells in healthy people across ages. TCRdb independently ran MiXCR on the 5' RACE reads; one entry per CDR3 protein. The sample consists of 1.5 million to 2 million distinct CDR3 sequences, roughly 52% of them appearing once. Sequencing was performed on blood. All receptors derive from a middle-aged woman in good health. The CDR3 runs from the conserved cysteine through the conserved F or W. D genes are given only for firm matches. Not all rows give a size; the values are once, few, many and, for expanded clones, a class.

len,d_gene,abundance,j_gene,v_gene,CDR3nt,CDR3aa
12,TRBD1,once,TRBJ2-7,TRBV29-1,TGCAGCGTCCAGGACAGGGGGCCTGAGCAGTACTTT,CSVQDRGPEQYF
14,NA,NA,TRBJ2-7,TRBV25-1,TGTGCCAGCAGTGACGGACCGCCTACCTACGAGCAGTACTTC,CASSDGPPTYEQYF
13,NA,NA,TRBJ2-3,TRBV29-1,TGCAGCGGAGGCGGGGACTTCACAGATACGCAGTATTTT,CSGGGDFTDTQYF
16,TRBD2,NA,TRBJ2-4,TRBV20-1,TGCAGTGCAGGGGCTAGCGGGGGGGGTACCAAAAACATTCAGTACTTC,CSAGASGGGTKNIQYF
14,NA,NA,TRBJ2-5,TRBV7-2,TGTGCCAGCAGCCCCGCCACGGGTCAAGAGACCCAGTACTTC,CASSPATGQETQYF
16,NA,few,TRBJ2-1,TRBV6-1,TGTGCCAGCAGTGAGATCCTCCCAGGAACGCTGGGTGAGCAGTTCTTC,CASSEILPGTLGEQFF
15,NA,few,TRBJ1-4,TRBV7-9,TGTGCCAGCAGCATCGGGACATCACCAAATGAAAAACTGTTTTTT,CASSIGTSPNEKLFF
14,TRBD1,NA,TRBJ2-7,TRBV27,TGTGCCAGCAGCCTCTGGGACAGCTCCTACGGGCAGTACTTC,CASSLWDSSYGQYF
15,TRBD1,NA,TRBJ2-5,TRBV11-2,TGTGCCAGCAGTACGGGACAGGGGGCTTTTGAGACCCAGTACTTC,CASSTGQGAFETQYF
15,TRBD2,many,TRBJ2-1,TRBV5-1,TGCGCCAGCAGCCCGGCTAGCGGCTCCTACAATGAGCAGTTCTTC,CASSPASGSYNEQFF
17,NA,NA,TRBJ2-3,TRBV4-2,TGTGCCAGCAGCCAAGGGATGGGCGGGGTGGTCACAGATACGCAGTATTTT,CASSQGMGGVVTDTQYF
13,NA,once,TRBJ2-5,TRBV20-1,TGCAGTGCTAGAAGGGACTACCAAGAGACCCAGTACTTC,CSARRDYQETQYF
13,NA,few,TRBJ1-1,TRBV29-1,TGCAGCGTACATTTACAGGGGAACACTGAAGCTTTCTTT,CSVHLQGNTEAFF
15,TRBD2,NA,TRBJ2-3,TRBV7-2,TGTGCCAGCAGACAAGCGGGGGGGCCGGTAGATACGCAGTATTTT,CASRQAGGPVDTQYF
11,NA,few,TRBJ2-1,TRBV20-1,TGCAGTGCTAGCAAACACAATGAACAGTTCTTC,CSASKHNEQFF
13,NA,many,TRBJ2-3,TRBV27,TGTGCCAGCAGTTTTGGCTTGACAGATACGCAGTATTTT,CASSFGLTDTQYF
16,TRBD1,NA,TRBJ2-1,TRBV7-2,TGTGCCAGCAGCCTCCAGGGACAGGGGGCGGCGAATGAGCAGTTCTTC,CASSLQGQGAANEQFF
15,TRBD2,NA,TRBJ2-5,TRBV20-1,TGCAGTGCTTCCCGAGCTAGCGGGGGGGCAGGGACCCAGTACTTC,CSASRASGGAGTQYF
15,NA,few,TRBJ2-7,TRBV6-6,TGTGCCAGCAGTCTCCCAGACAGACCCCCCTACGAGCAGTACTTC,CASSLPDRPPYEQYF
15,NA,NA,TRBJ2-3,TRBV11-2,TGTGCCAGCAGCTTAGCCCCCTTAAGCACAGATACGCAGTATTTT,CASSLAPLSTDTQYF
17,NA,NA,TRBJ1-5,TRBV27,TGTGCCAGCAGTCTACTACCCCCGCTCGGGCAGAGTCAGCCCCAGCATTTT,CASSLLPPLGQSQPQHF
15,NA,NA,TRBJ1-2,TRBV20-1,TGCAGTGCTAGAGATACCTATTCTCAGTACTATGGCTACACCTTC,CSARDTYSQYYGYTF
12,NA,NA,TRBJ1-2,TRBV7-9,TGTGCCAGCAGCTTACGTTCCGAAGGCTACACCTTC,CASSLRSEGYTF
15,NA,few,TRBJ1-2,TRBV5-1,TGCGCCAGCAGCTTACCCGGGACCGACACCGGCGGCTACACCTTC,CASSLPGTDTGGYTF
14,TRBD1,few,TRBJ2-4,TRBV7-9,TGTGCCAGCAGCTACCTAGGGACAGCGATACGGCAGTACTTC,CASSYLGTAIRQYF
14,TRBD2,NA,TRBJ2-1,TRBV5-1,TGCGCCAGCAGCTTGGTAGCGGGGGGGAATAGGCAGTTCTTC,CASSLVAGGNRQFF
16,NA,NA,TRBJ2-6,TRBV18,TGTGCCAGCTCACCACAAGGAGTACCTGGGGCCAACGTCCTGACTTTC,CASSPQGVPGANVLTF
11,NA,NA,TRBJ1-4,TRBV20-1,TGCAGTGCTAATAACAGGGAAAAACTGTTTTTT,CSANNREKLFF
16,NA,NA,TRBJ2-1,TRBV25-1,TGTGCCAGCAGTGAATTGGGGACTGCGGAGTCTGCTGAGCAGTTCTTC,CASSELGTAESAEQFF